The clone carrying this T cell receptor beta chain has ten or more counts. Antigen unknown. The junction had 0 bases not matched to a gene; V was cut back by 3 bases and J by 3 bases. CDR3 length: 13 residues. Per germline, CDR1 SGHTA and CDR2 FQGNSA. The data originate from a study of T-cell memory formation after mild COVID-19. Study information: In these data, TCR clusters were largely donor specific.

TCRdb passed the 5' RACE reads through MiXCR, listing each CDR3 protein once. This table holds about 140,000 distinct CDR3 sequences, approximately 15% found once. Whole-study findings and limits: The pre-infection memory compartment contained some responding clones, suggesting cross-reactive memory joined. Balance between CD4 and CD8 was seen in clones contracting day 15 to 85, and a CD4+ lean was seen in later expanders. Contracting CD8+ clones were enriched in EMRA, CD4+ mainly in CM and EM.

Sequenced input: PBMCs or a T cell subset sorted from them (not recorded which). The receptor was derived from an adult woman who had mild COVID-19 (a few samples of this study predate the infection). Cell type and time point are not known. The chain joins TRBV7-2 to TRBJ1-2, with TRBD1 identical over 8 bases. The CDR3 DNA is TGTGCCAGCAGCTTGACAGGGGACTATGGCTACACCTTC. Its translation: CASSLTGDYGYTF.